This T cell receptor beta chain was identified in a study of naive and memory T cell subsets. Whole-study findings and limits: Findings for naive and memory subsets could not be checked against ground truth.

Sequential positive selection took CD4 T cells first, then CD8 T cells. Two oligonucleotides, mixed equimolar, formed the beta constant-region primer covering TRBC1 and TRBC2. Each CDR3 protein is one row after TCRdb ran MiXCR on the UMI-ligation and nested PCR reads. In the table there are about 85,000 distinct CDR3 sequences, around 13% of which are singletons. This CDR3 contains 16 residues. V lost 0 bases and J lost 0, with 11 bases in between. In germline, CDR1 is SGHTS, CDR2 YDEGEE. This clonotype occurred a few times. The antigen is undetermined. The chain is built from TRBV5-8 and TRBJ2-3; D call uncertain. The sequence derives from a human donor in good health. Specimen: central memory CD4+ T cells from blood. The CDR3 protein is CASSLVEGPSTDTQYF. The CDR3 DNA follows: TGTGCCAGCAGCTTGGTGGAAGGGCCTAGCACAGATACGCAGTATTTT.